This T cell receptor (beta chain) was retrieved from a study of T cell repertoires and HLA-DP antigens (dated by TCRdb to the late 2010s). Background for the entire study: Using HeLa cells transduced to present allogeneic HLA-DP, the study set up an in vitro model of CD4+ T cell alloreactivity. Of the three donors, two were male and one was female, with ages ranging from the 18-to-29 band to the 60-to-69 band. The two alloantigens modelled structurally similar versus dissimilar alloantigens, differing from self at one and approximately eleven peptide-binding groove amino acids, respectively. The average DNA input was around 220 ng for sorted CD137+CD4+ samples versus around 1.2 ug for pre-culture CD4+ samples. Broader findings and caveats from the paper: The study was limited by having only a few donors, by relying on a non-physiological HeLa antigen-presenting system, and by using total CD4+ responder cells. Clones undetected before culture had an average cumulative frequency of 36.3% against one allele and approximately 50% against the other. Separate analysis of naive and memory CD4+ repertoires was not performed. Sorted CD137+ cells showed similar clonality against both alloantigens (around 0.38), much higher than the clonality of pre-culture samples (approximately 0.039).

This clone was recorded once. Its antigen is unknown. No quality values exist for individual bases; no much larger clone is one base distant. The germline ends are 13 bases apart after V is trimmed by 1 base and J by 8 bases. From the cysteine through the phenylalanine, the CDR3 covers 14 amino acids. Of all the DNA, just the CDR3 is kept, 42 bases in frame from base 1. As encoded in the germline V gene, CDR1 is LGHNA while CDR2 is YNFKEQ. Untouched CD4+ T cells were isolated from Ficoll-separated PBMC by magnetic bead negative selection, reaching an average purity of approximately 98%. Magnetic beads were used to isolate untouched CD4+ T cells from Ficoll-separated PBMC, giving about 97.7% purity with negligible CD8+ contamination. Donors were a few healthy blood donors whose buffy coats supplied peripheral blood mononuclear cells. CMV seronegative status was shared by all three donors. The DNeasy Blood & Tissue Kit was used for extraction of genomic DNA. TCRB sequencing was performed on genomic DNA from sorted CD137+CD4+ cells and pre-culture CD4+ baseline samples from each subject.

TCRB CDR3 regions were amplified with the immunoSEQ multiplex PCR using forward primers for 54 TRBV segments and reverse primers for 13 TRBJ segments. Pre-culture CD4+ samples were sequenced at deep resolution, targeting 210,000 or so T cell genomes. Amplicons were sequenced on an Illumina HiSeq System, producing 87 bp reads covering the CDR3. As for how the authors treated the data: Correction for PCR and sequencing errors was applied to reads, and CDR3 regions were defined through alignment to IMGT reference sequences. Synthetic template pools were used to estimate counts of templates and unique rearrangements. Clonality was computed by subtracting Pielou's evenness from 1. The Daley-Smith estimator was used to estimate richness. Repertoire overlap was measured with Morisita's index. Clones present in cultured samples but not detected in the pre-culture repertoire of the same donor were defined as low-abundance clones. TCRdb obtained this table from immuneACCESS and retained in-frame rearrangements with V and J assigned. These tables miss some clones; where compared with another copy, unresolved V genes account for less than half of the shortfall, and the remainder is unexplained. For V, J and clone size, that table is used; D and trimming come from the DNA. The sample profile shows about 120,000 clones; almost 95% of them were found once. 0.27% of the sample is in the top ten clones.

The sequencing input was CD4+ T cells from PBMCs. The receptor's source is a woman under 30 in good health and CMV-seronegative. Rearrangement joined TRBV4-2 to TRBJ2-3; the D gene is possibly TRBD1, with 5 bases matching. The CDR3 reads CASSQGLGVGTQYF. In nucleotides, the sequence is TGTGCCAGCAGCCAAGGGCTAGGGGTGGGTACGCAGTATTTT.